The T cell receptor (beta chain) described here comes from a study of T cell responses to AZD1222 COVID-19 vaccine. Findings and caveats of the study: A rise in Spike-specific TCR breadth and depth followed two AZD1222 doses.

Concerning this clone: Its antigen is undetermined.

Germline values: CDR1 SGHTS, CDR2 YDEGEE. This CDR3 is built from 17 residues. The junction had 6 bases not matched to a gene; V was cut back by 0 bases and J by 1 base. The data were produced by immunoSEQ multiplex PCR, yet TCRdb's version contains in-frame clones alone and is incomplete. The sample has fewer than 150,000 clones, about 94% seen once. Material: peripheral blood, obtained on day 0 of AZD1222 vaccination. The chain recombines TRBV5-8 with TRBJ1-1; 10 bases line up with TRBD1. This TCR was recovered from an adult in good health. The CDR3 coding sequence is TGTGCCAGCAGCTTGGGCCGGGACAGGGGATGGAACACTGAAGCTTTCTTT. Translated: CASSLGRDRGWNTEAFF.